This TCR beta chain was sequenced during a study of OX40 agonist ivuxolimab in advanced cancers. Study-wide results and limits: At 0.1 to 3.0 mg/kg and by week 6, clonal expansion occurred in CD4+ and CD8+ blood T cells.

Blood got drawn at baseline, again on cycle 4 day 1, and then on cycle 7 day 1. TCRdb keeps only in-frame clones here, not all; method: immunoSEQ multiplex PCR. The table shows 65,000 to 100,000 clones, with less than 95% occurring only once. This clone appeared a single time. Its antigen is undetermined. Trimming removed 4 bases from V and 5 bases from J; junction bases left unmatched: 10. This CDR3 has 16 residues. Germline loops: CDR1 MDHEN, CDR2 SYDVKM. The specimen comprised CD4+ or CD8+ T cells sorted from blood, sampled in a trial of the OX40 agonist ivuxolimab. The sequence derives from an adult with an advanced solid tumor such as melanoma, head and neck, liver or kidney cancer. The chain has TRBV28 and TRBJ1-2, with 10 bases lining up with TRBD1. The CDR3 loop reads CASSSSRTGGIYGYTF. The CDR3 DNA reads TGTGCCAGCAGTTCCTCAAGGACAGGGGGGATATATGGCTACACCTTC.